The next 30 T cell receptor beta chains were all read from a single sample in a study of response to subunit inactivated influenza vaccine. TCRdb analysed the RT-PCR reads with MiXCR anew, one entry per CDR3 protein. The table includes roughly 540,000 distinct CDR3 sequences, roughly a quarter detected once. These data were also filed under a second study, of T cells expressing NK-cell markers. This second report adds: Researchers built TCR beta cDNA using 5'RACE template switching with UMIs.

Sequences were derived from CD4+ T cells sorted from PBMCs, sampled about 13 days after vaccination. Every receptor here comes from a man in his fifties who received an inactivated influenza vaccine.

This clonotype turned up a few times. The chain carries TRBV30 and TRBJ1-2; D ambiguous. The V end lost 2 bases, the J end lost 3 bases, and 13 bases lay between the germline ends. Germline V lookup: CDR1 GTSNPN, CDR2 SVGIG (reference sequence). The CDR3 runs 14 residues. CDR3 sequence (DNA): TGTGCCTGGAGTTTTTGGAGGCAGGACTATGGCTACACCTTC. It encodes CAWSFWRQDYGYTF.

The chain employs TRBV12-3 or TRBV12-4 and TRBJ2-1, with TRBD2 matching over 7 bases. The CDR3 runs 15 residues. Unmatched junction bases numbered 12, after V lost 4 bases and J lost 9 bases. CDR3 DNA sequence: TGTGCCAGCAGTTCGCAGAGCGGGACTTCGAGTGAGCAGTTCTTC. Its protein product is CASSSQSGTSSEQFF.

This clonotype was seen more than once but under ten times. This sequence joins TRBV29-1 and TRBJ2-5; D gene uncertain. Per germline, CDR1 SQVTM and CDR2 ANQGSEA. This CDR3 spans 12 amino acids. Trimming stripped 5 bases from V and 0 bases from J, with 7 bases between. Here the CDR3 reads CSVSENQETQYF. CDR3 in DNA: TGCAGCGTTTCGGAAAACCAAGAGACCCAGTACTTC.

This clonotype showed up just a few times. J is TRBJ2-1 and V is TRBV4-1; D uncertain. The germline CDR1 and CDR2 sequences are MGHRA and YSYEKL. The CDR3 runs to 12 residues. With 0 bases removed from V and 9 bases from J, the gap between germline ends came to 6 bases. CDR3 in amino acids: CASSQEDGEQFF. The CDR3 region has the DNA TGCGCCAGCAGCCAAGAGGACGGTGAGCAGTTCTTC.

This chain connects TRBV19 to TRBJ2-5; D is perhaps TRBD1 (5 bases). Germline CDR1 is LNHDA and CDR2 is SQIVND (reference sequence). The CDR3 is 13 residues long. With 3 bases removed from V and 1 base from J, the gap between germline ends came to 6 bases. CDR3 sequence (DNA): TGTGCCAGTAGTATCCAGGGCCAAGAGACCCAGTACTTC. This gives the protein CASSIQGQETQYF.

The chain couples TRBV12-3 or TRBV12-4 to TRBJ2-5; D ambiguous. The CDR3 runs to 11 residues. V was shortened by 1 base and J by 7 bases, with 4 bases between the two germline ends. In DNA, the CDR3 is TGTGCCAGCAGTTTAGACGGGACCCAGTACTTC. Protein: CASSLDGTQYF.

There are a few counts of this clonotype. V and J are TRBV19 and TRBJ2-7; 8 nucleotides align to TRBD2. CDR1 is LNHDA, CDR2 SQIVND, per germline (reference sequence). CDR3 length: 14 amino acids. Trimming at V came to 1 base and at J to 4 bases, leaving 3 bases not matched to a gene. Here the CDR3 reads CASSIAGGLYEQYF. DNA for the CDR3: TGTGCCAGTAGTATAGCGGGGGGGCTGTACGAGCAGTACTTC.

This clonotype occurred a few times. The chain employs TRBV3-1 and TRBJ1-5; the match to TRBD1 covers 8 bases. This CDR3 is built from 16 residues. J gave up 6 bases and V 1 base, and 8 bases lay outside the gene matches. Per germline, CDR1 LGHDT and CDR2 YNNKEL (reference sequence). As DNA, the CDR3 is TGTGCCAGCAGCCAAGGAGCAGGGGGCGATTTTCAGCCCCAGCATTTT. Amino acids: CASSQGAGGDFQPQHF. The full variable domain, rest sourced from reference TRBV3-1 and TRBJ1-5, is DTAVSQTPKYLVTQMGNDKSIKCEQNLGHDTMYWYKQDSKKFLKIMFSYNNKELIINETVPNRFSPKSPDKAHLNLHINSLELGDSAVYFCASSQGAGGDFQPQHFGDGTRLSIL.

The V call is TRBV10-2, the J call TRBJ2-1; 8 bases map to TRBD1. The V gene's germline CDR1 is WSHSY and CDR2 SAAADI. This CDR3 contains 18 residues. The J segment lost 4 bases and the V segment lost 7 bases, leaving 18 bases of the junction unmatched. In nucleotides, the CDR3 is TGCGCCAGCATCGGGGGCCCCCCAGGGGGCTTTCTTTACAATGAGCAGTTCTTC. The encoded protein is CASIGGPPGGFLYNEQFF.

V usage is TRBV12-3 or TRBV12-4 and J usage is TRBJ2-1; 8 bases match TRBD2. V was pared by 6 bases and J by 8 bases, with 9 bases of the junction left unmatched. This CDR3 is 14 amino acids long. CDR3 nucleotide sequence: TGTGCCAGCAGAGATAACTTAGCGGGATATGAGCAGTTCTTC. This translates into CASRDNLAGYEQFF.

The chain joins TRBV12-3 or TRBV12-4 to TRBJ1-2, with a weak D call TRBD1 (5 bases). Trimming stripped 5 bases from V and 4 bases from J, with 11 bases between. The CDR3 is 13 amino acids. The CDR3 nucleotides read TGTGCCAGCAGTCCCGCTGACAGCTATGGCTACACCTTC. Encoded protein: CASSPADSYGYTF.

V and J are TRBV12-3 or TRBV12-4 and TRBJ2-3, with 7 bases fitting TRBD2. The CDR3 is 14 residues long. Germline trimming cut 3 bases from V and 6 bases from J; bases unmatched to any gene: 6. The CDR3 loop reads CASSFGGVVDTQYF. DNA for the CDR3: TGTGCCAGCAGTTTTGGGGGGGTAGTGGATACGCAGTATTTT.

A few counts support this clonotype. The rearrangement uses TRBV18 and TRBJ1-2; D ambiguous. Germline loops: CDR1 KGHSH, CDR2 LQKENI. This CDR3 is 15 amino acids long. The ends were cut back, 2 bases at V and 4 bases at J, with 14 bases in the middle. CDR3 DNA: TGTGCCAGCTCACCAGCGGGGTCAAAAGGCTATGGCTACACCTTC. It yields the protein CASSPAGSKGYGYTF.

The chain recombines TRBV5-6 with TRBJ1-5; 8 bases are a match to TRBD1. Germline V lookup: CDR1 SGHDT, CDR2 YYEEEE. V lost 4 bases, J lost 2 bases, and 5 bases stayed unmatched. The CDR3 extends over 15 amino acids. Here the CDR3 reads CASSRQGYGNQPQHF. The CDR3 DNA reads as TGTGCCAGCAGCCGACAGGGGTATGGCAATCAGCCCCAGCATTTT.

This clonotype appeared once. The chain recombines TRBV20-1 with TRBJ2-1, with D perhaps being TRBD1 or TRBD2 (5 bases each). The CDR3 consists of 15 residues. The V end was cut by 2 bases, the J end by 0 bases, with 11 bases between. Germline values: CDR1 DFQATT, CDR2 SNEGSKA (reference sequence). The CDR3 DNA reads TGCAGTGCTAGAACCGGGACCCGCTCCTACAATGAGCAGTTCTTC. This sequence encodes CSARTGTRSYNEQFF.

The count of this clonotype is one. CDR3 DNA sequence: TGTGCCAGCAGTTTCGGAGGCGGGCAACCCTACGAGCAGTACTTC. Protein: CASSFGGGQPYEQYF. J is TRBJ2-7 and V is TRBV28, with TRBD2 as a possible D gene (5 bases). Germline CDR1 reads MDHEN; CDR2 reads SYDVKM. The CDR3 covers 15 residues. Trimming took 3 bases from V and 2 from J, leaving 14 bases between them.

The V and J genes are TRBV11-2 and TRBJ2-3; the match to TRBD1 covers 10 bases. V lost 4 bases and J lost 6; bases outside the gene matches: 10. Per the germline V gene, CDR1 is SGHAT and CDR2 is FQNNGV. The CDR3 is 16 residues long. In DNA, the CDR3 is TGTGCCAGCAGCTCCCAGCTGACAGGGGGCAGGGATACGCAGTATTTT. Amino acid sequence: CASSSQLTGGRDTQYF.

This clonotype was counted many times. This chain links TRBV12-3 or TRBV12-4 with TRBJ2-2; 7 bases are a match to TRBD1. The V gene end was trimmed by 5 bases and the J gene end by 2 bases; junction bases not matched to a gene: 5. The CDR3 is 15 residues long. This CDR3 reads CASSTRDRNTGELFF. CDR3 in DNA: TGTGCCAGCAGTACCCGGGACAGAAACACCGGGGAGCTGTTTTTT.

In its sample, this clonotype was seen a few times. The genes are TRBV9 and TRBJ2-5; 7 nucleotides line up with TRBD2. The V gene's germline CDR1 is SGDLS and CDR2 YYNGEE. The CDR3 runs 13 residues. V was clipped by 5 bases and J by 2 bases; unmatched bases: 3. The CDR3 sequence is CASRKREQETQYF. In DNA form, the CDR3 reads TGTGCCAGCAGAAAGCGGGAACAAGAGACCCAGTACTTC.

Many counts were recorded for this clonotype. The chain has TRBV20-1 and TRBJ2-7; 8 positions match TRBD1. Germline CDR1 and CDR2: DFQATT and SNEGSKA (reference sequence). The CDR3 has 15 residues. Trimming at V came to 6 bases and at J to 5 bases, leaving 15 bases not matched to a gene. CDR3 nucleotide sequence: TGCAGTGCCGGGGGTAGGACAGGGAATATCCACGAGCAGTACTTC. This codes for CSAGGRTGNIHEQYF.

This clonotype was counted ten times or more. This chain uses TRBV5-1 with TRBJ1-2; D gene uncertain. Germline V gene sequence: CDR1 SGHRS, CDR2 YFSETQ. There are 14 residues in the CDR3. Trimming removed 0 bases from V and 6 bases from J, with 12 bases in between. The CDR3 protein is CASSLGSGSHGYTF. CDR3 nucleotide sequence: TGCGCCAGCAGCTTGGGATCCGGGAGCCATGGCTACACCTTC.

CDR3 sequence (DNA): TGTGCCAGCAGCTTAGTCGGCGGGAGGGCCCTCAATGAGCAGTTCTTC. It translates to CASSLVGGRALNEQFF. This chain joins TRBV7-6 and TRBJ2-1, with 9 positions matching TRBD2. Trimming took 1 base from V and 6 from J; bases not matched to a gene: 7. CDR1 and CDR2 (germline): SGHVS, FNYEAQ. The CDR3 covers 16 residues.

V and J are TRBV6-1 and TRBJ2-5, with 8 bases identical to TRBD2. The CDR3 covers 16 residues. Trimming removed 6 bases from V and 2 bases from J; junction bases left unmatched: 11. Germline V gene data show CDR1 as MNHNS and CDR2 as SASEGT. CDR3 sequence (DNA): TGTGCCAGCAGCACCCCGGTGCGGGGGGAACAAGAGACCCAGTACTTC. It specifies CASSTPVRGEQETQYF.

This clonotype was recorded at least ten times. This CDR3 reads CASSSLPRVGEQFF. The CDR3 nucleotides read TGTGCCAGCAGCTCCCTCCCGAGGGTTGGTGAGCAGTTCTTC. The chain links TRBV7-3 to TRBJ2-1; tentatively, D is TRBD2 (5 bases). The CDR3 covers 14 residues. CDR1 SGHTA and CDR2 FQGTGA come from the germline V gene. Between the trimmed V and J ends, which lost 4 bases and 9 bases, there was a span of 16 bases.

In this sample, this clonotype turned up a few times. This rearrangement joins TRBV7-2 to TRBJ1-1; TRBD1 is a possible D gene (6 bases). This CDR3 has 14 residues. Trimming stripped 1 base from V and 1 base from J, with 7 bases between. CDR1 SGHTA and CDR2 FQGNSA come from the germline V gene. This chain's CDR3 is CASSLEGENTEAFF. For the CDR3, the DNA is TGTGCCAGCAGCTTAGAGGGGGAGAACACTGAAGCTTTCTTT.

This clonotype was counted at least ten times. The J gene is TRBJ1-1, the V gene TRBV5-1; 10 nucleotides match TRBD1. This CDR3 contains 15 residues. Germline lookup yields CDR1 SGHRS and CDR2 YFSETQ. Losses at the gene ends were 6 bases for V and 7 bases for J; bases not matched to a gene: 12. Here the CDR3 reads CASTVTGTGAYEAFF. Here the CDR3 DNA reads TGCGCCAGCACCGTTACCGGGACAGGGGCCTATGAAGCTTTCTTT.

This clonotype came up a few times. The rearrangement links TRBV7-8 to TRBJ2-1; 7 positions match TRBD1. Germline V lookup: CDR1 SGHVS, CDR2 FQNEAQ. V dropped 5 bases and J dropped 0; count of bases not matched to a gene: 4. CDR3 length equals 15 residues. The CDR3 loop reads CASSTRGPSYNEQFF. The CDR3 bases are TGTGCCAGCAGCACGAGGGGGCCCTCCTACAATGAGCAGTTCTTC.

The chain is built from TRBV30 and TRBJ2-5, with 10 bases fitting TRBD1. J lost 1 base, V lost 3 bases, and 11 bases had no gene match. The CDR3 is 17 residues long. Germline-derived CDR1 and CDR2 are GTSNPN and SVGIG (reference sequence). The chain's CDR3 is CAWRDGRGDRGQETQYF. The CDR3 nucleotides read TGTGCCTGGAGAGACGGGAGGGGGGACAGGGGCCAAGAGACCCAGTACTTC.

This clonotype was counted only a few times. V usage is TRBV29-1 and J usage is TRBJ2-2; 8 nucleotides agree with TRBD1. Trimming at V came to 4 bases and at J to 5 bases, leaving 6 bases not matched to a gene. The CDR3 runs 14 residues. Germline assignment: CDR1 SQVTM and CDR2 ANQGSEA. For the CDR3, the DNA is TGCAGCGTTGGACAGGGGCTGGCTACCGGGGAGCTGTTTTTT. This sequence encodes CSVGQGLATGELFF.

The V gene is TRBV27, the J gene TRBJ1-2; TRBD1 is a possible D gene (6 bases). V lost 2 bases and J lost 6, with 10 bases in between. The germline gives CDR1 MNHEY, CDR2 SMNVEV (reference sequence). The CDR3 runs to 13 residues. In nucleotides, the CDR3 is TGTGCCAGCAGTTTAAAGGGGGGCAATGGCTACACCTTC. Residues: CASSLKGGNGYTF.